This T cell receptor beta chain derives from a study of response to subunit inactivated influenza vaccine. A few counts support this clonotype. TCRdb re-derived calls from the RT-PCR reads in MiXCR, one entry per CDR3 protein. The sample shows fewer than 250,000 distinct CDR3 sequences, about 15% of them seen only once. The TCR sequence derives from a man in his fifties or sixties who received an inactivated influenza vaccine. The starting material was CD8+ T cells sorted from PBMCs, obtained 5 to 6 days after vaccination.

In DNA form, the CDR3 reads TGTGCCAGCAGCGACTTGAACACTGAAGCTTTCTTT. Translating it yields CASSDLNTEAFF. This rearrangement joins TRBV28 to TRBJ1-1; no clear D. V was pared by 6 bases and J by 0 bases, with 5 bases between. The CDR3 has 12 residues. CDR1 and CDR2 from the germline V gene are MDHEN and SYDVKM. Complete variable domain (other parts from reference TRBV28 and TRBJ1-1): DVKVTQSSRYLVKRTGEKVFLECVQDMDHENMFWYRQDPGLGLRLIYFSYDVKMKEKGDIPEGYSVSREKKERFSLILESASTNQTSMYLCASSDLNTEAFFGQGTRLTVV.